The clone carrying this T cell receptor (beta chain) was detected ten times or more. The antigen remains unidentified. TCRdb reanalysed the 5' RACE reads using MiXCR and keeps one entry per CDR3 protein. The sample holds a few hundred thousand distinct CDR3 sequences, approximately 4% seen once. This sample stems from a study of T cells after yellow fever vaccination. Study results and limitations: At 96% for CD4 and 75% to 90% for CD8, most primary-vaccination clones showed up again after the booster. FACS-sorted repertoires could contain abundant clonotypes contaminating from the bulk population. The appearance of a small share of clonotypes in both CD4 and CD8 compartments was observed.

The germline V and J ends were trimmed by 8 bases and 5 bases, with 18 bases remaining between them. The CDR3 consists of 14 residues. CDR1 and CDR2 from the germline V gene are DFQATT and SNEGSKA (reference sequence). This receptor was taken from a man between 18 and 29 years old who received the YFV17D yellow fever vaccine. The sequencing here drew on PBMCs, taken 15 days after the yellow fever booster vaccination. V and J are TRBV20-1 and TRBJ1-4; D is ambiguous. The CDR3 DNA reads as TGCAGTACGTCCCCGGGAGCTCTAAATGAAAAACTGTTTTTT. Encoded protein: CSTSPGALNEKLFF.